Described below is a single TCR beta chain sequence and its context. The antigen remains unidentified. This CDR3 region has 16 residues. The V and J ends lost 4 bases and 4 bases, in that order; junction bases with no gene match: 12. The sample belongs to a study of OX40 agonist ivuxolimab in advanced cancers. Background on the study: The treatment was a fully human IgG2 OX40 agonist, ivuxolimab. Enrolled patients in dose escalation had cancers that were hepatocellular carcinoma, melanoma, renal cell or head and neck cancer.

Libraries were prepared by immunoSEQ multiplex PCR; TCRdb keeps only in-frame clonotypes and omits some of them. The sample consists of 70,000 to 80,000 clones, approximately 81% of them appearing once. Study observations and caveats: Some nonresponders additionally presented with little normalized T-cell clonal expansion.

The sample consisted of CD4+ or CD8+ T cells sorted from blood, taken in a trial of the OX40 agonist ivuxolimab. V gene TRBV23-1 combines with J gene TRBJ2-5, with TRBD1 identical over 7 bases. TRBV23-1 is treated as an ORF (open reading frame) with a function not yet certain. This TCR derives from an adult with an advanced solid tumor such as melanoma, head and neck, liver or kidney cancer. As DNA, the CDR3 is TGCGCCAGCAGTCTCAGGGGGAGTAAGGTTGGAGAGACCCAGTACTTC. Translated, it gives CASSLRGSKVGETQYF.